This T cell receptor (beta chain) was captured by sequencing in a study of shared clonotypes between healthy human individuals. Overall study findings and caveats: Among donors, clonotype sharing was expected to be affected by sequencing depth.

The split of CD4+ cells yielded CD45RA+ naive and CD45RA-negative memory subsets. The length of the CDR3 is 18 residues. The germline CDR1 and CDR2 sequences are LNHDA and SQIVND (reference sequence). With 9 bases clipped from V and 0 bases from J, the junction kept 16 bases outside the gene matches. A deep-level run was used for the assay. The method was immunoSEQ multiplex PCR; TCRdb's version includes in-frame clones alone and lacks a portion of them. This sample has 2,500,000 or so clones, with 90% to 95% found just once. Remarks on this clone: The antigen remains unidentified.

The V call is TRBV19, the J call TRBJ1-3; 8 bases align to TRBD1. The origin of this receptor is a man aged 18 to 35 in good health. The specimen was naive CD4+ T cells sorted from blood. Subset in this sample: CD45RA+ positively selected. The CDR3 DNA sequence: TGTGCCAGCTACCCTGGAGGGACAGGAGACTCCTCTGGAAACACCATATATTTT. This encodes CASYPGGTGDSSGNTIYF.